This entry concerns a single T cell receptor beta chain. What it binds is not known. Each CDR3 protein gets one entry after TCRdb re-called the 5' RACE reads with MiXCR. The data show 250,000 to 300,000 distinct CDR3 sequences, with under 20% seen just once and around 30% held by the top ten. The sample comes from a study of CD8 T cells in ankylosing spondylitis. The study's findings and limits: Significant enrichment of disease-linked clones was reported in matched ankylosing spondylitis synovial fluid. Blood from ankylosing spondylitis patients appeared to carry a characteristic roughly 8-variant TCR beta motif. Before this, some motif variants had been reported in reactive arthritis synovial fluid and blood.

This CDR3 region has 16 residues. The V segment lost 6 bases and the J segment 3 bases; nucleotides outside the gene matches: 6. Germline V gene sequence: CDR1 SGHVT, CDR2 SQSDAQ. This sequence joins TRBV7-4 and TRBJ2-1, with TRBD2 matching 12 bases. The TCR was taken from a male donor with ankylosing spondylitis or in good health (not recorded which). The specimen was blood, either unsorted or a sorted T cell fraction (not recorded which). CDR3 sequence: CASRITSGGFYNEQFF. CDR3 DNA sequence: TGTGCCAGCAGGATAACTAGCGGGGGGTTCTACAATGAGCAGTTCTTC.